This TCR beta chain derives from a study of blood T cell repertoires in COVID-19. V was pared by 4 bases and J by 5 bases, with 11 bases of the junction left unmatched. The CDR3 sequence is 15 residues long. The germline V gene has CDR1 SGDLS and CDR2 YYNGEE. Produced via immunoSEQ multiplex PCR; TCRdb's table is partial and in-frame only. The table lists a few hundred thousand clones, 87% of them singletons. This clonotype was sampled from a woman under 30 who had recovered from COVID-19. Sequenced material: peripheral blood. The chain joins TRBV9 to TRBJ1-1, with 7 bases aligning to TRBD1. CDR3 in DNA: TGTGCCAGCAGCACGATTACAGGGGTTAGGACTGAAGCTTTCTTT. As protein: CASSTITGVRTEAFF.